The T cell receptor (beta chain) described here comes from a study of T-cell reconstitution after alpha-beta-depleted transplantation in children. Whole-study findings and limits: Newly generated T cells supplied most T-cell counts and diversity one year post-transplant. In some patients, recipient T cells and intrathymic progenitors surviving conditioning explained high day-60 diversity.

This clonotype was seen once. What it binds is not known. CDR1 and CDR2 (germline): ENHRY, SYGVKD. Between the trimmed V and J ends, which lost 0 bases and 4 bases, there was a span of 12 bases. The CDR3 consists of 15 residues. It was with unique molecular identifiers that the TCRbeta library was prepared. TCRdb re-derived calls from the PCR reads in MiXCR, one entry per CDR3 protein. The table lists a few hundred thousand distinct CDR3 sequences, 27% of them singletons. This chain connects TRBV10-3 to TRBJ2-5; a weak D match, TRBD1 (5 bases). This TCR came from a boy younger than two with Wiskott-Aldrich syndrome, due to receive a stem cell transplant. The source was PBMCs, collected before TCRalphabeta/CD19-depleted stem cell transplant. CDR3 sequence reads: CAISESRQGGETQYF. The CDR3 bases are TGTGCCATCAGTGAGTCGAGGCAGGGCGGAGAGACCCAGTACTTC.